The 3 T cell receptor beta chains below come from one sample, sequenced in a study of neurological immune-mediated disorders (dated by TCRdb to between 2019 and 2020). The time point label, read with the paper, signifies: technical triplicate 3. Library preparation used 5' RACE. TCRdb records Illumina HiSeq 2500 as the sequencer. The raw public reads went through TCRdb reprocessing: fastp at Q25, MiXCR clone calling, in-frame beta chains kept. Rows merge per CDR3 protein into single entries with the most common DNA and genes. In this sample the table shows about 30,000 distinct CDR3 sequences, about a sixth of which occur a single time. Clones ranked in the top ten supply about 4.9% of the sample. The sequencing input was CD4+ T cells from blood. The receptor set was obtained from a female donor with HTLV-1-associated myelopathy (HAM/TSP).

This clonotype was detected ten times or more. The rearrangement joins TRBV20-1 to TRBJ1-1; 8 bases are shared with TRBD1. The V gene end was trimmed by 6 bases and the J gene end by 5 bases; junction bases not matched to a gene: 8. CDR3 size: 13 residues. Germline CDR1 is DFQATT and CDR2 is SNEGSKA (reference sequence). The CDR3 sequence is CSAHGQGKTEAFF. As DNA, the CDR3 is TGCAGTGCACACGGACAGGGTAAAACTGAAGCTTTCTTT.

The chain uses TRBV3-1 and TRBJ2-1; D ambiguous. CDR3 length: 15 amino acids. CDR1 and CDR2 (germline): LGHDT, YNNKEL (reference sequence). The ends were cut back, 7 bases at V and 6 bases at J, with 19 bases in the middle. The CDR3 protein is CASIPKHGVSNEQFF. The CDR3 nucleotides read TGTGCCAGCATCCCAAAACATGGGGTAAGCAATGAGCAGTTCTTC.

This clonotype was observed at least ten times. The chain recombines TRBV12-3 or TRBV12-4 with TRBJ1-2; D remains ambiguous. This CDR3 is built from 14 residues. The V end was cut by 3 bases, the J end by 5 bases, with 13 bases between. The CDR3 region has the DNA TGTGCCAGCAGTTTTGACGGACCCTCTTATGGCTACACCTTC. This codes for CASSFDGPSYGYTF.